Listed here are 32 T cell receptor beta chains from one sample, sequenced in a study of CD8+CD57+ T cells in acquired aplastic anemia. Genomic DNA, the template, was used for profiling of the TCR beta VDJ and CDR3. TCRdb used MiXCR to reprocess the reads, holding one entry per CDR3 protein. The sample shows 150,000 to 200,000 distinct CDR3 sequences, 55% to 70% of them seen only once. The sequenced sample consisted of sorted CD4+, CD8+, or CD8+CD57+ T cells (not recorded which) from PBMCs. Every receptor here comes from a human donor in good health.

This clonotype was seen just once. The chain carries TRBV24-1 and TRBJ2-3, with 10 bases matching TRBD1. CDR1 and CDR2 from the germline V gene are KGHDR and SFDVKD. This CDR3 contains 18 residues. The V segment lost 3 bases and the J segment 4 bases; nucleotides outside the gene matches: 12. CDR3: CATSDPYPTGGGADTQYF. CDR3 DNA sequence: TGTGCCACCAGTGATCCCTACCCGACAGGGGGCGGGGCAGATACGCAGTATTTT.

This clonotype showed up just a few times. The chain uses TRBV7-8 and TRBJ2-7; 9 bases align to TRBD1. V trimming: 3 bases; J trimming: 7 bases; junction bases outside the gene matches: 7. This CDR3 has 14 amino acids. The V gene's germline CDR1 is SGHVS and CDR2 FQNEAQ. CDR3 loop: CASSLRDRVVEQYF. In DNA, the CDR3 is TGTGCCAGCAGCTTGCGGGACAGGGTCGTTGAGCAGTACTTC.

The chain joins TRBV5-1 to TRBJ2-7; D remains unclear. Germline V gene data show CDR1 as SGHRS and CDR2 as YFSETQ. This CDR3 has 14 amino acids. Trimming took 4 bases from V and 0 from J, leaving 11 bases between them. CDR3 sequence (DNA): TGCGCCAGCAGCCGGATGACGGGCTCCTACGAGCAGTACTTC. Translated, it gives CASSRMTGSYEQYF.

The chain recombines TRBV29-1 with TRBJ2-7, with D tentatively TRBD1 or TRBD2 (5 bases each). The CDR3 is made up of 15 amino acids. V shed 5 bases and J shed 6 bases, with 23 bases lying between them. Per germline, CDR1 SQVTM and CDR2 ANQGSEA. CDR3: CSVIGPPRGDCEQYF. CDR3 bases: TGCAGCGTTATTGGCCCTCCGAGAGGGGATTGCGAGCAGTACTTC.

For the CDR3, the DNA is TGCGCCAGCAGCCAAGGAGTGAAAGGGGGTTACGAGCAGTACTTC. This gives the protein CASSQGVKGGYEQYF. The chain joins TRBV4-3 to TRBJ2-7; TRBD1 is a possible D gene (6 bases). The CDR3 is 15 amino acids. Trimming removed 1 base at V and 4 bases at J, with 14 bases between. Germline lookup yields CDR1 LGHNA and CDR2 YSLEER.

Points on this clonotype: Likely a read error: the CDR3 ends without its conserved phenylalanine or tryptophan. The chain is built from TRBV19 and TRBJ1-5, with D possibly matching TRBD1 (5 bases). CDR1 and CDR2 (germline): LNHDA, SQIVND (reference sequence). Trimming took off 5 bases at V and 0 bases at J, with 11 bases between the two ends. The length of the CDR3 is 15 residues. CDR3 in DNA: TGTGCCAGTAGTCAAGGGGTCTCTAGCAATCAGCCCCAGCATCTT. Translation gives CASSQGVSSNQPQHL.

The chain recombines TRBV9 with TRBJ2-2; D is uncertain. Trimming removed 1 base from V and 0 bases from J, with 10 bases in between. This CDR3 has 16 residues. Per germline, CDR1 SGDLS and CDR2 YYNGEE. The CDR3 spells CASSVQVYANTGELFF. In DNA form, the CDR3 reads TGTGCCAGCAGCGTACAAGTATACGCGAACACCGGGGAGCTGTTTTTT.

This chain uses TRBV7-9 with TRBJ1-6; D gene uncertain. This CDR3 has 14 residues. Germline values: CDR1 SEHNR, CDR2 FQNEAQ (reference sequence). Trimming shortened V by 10 bases and J by 5 bases, and 15 bases separated the two germline ends. CDR3 sequence reads: CATTGPENNSPLHF. Written as DNA, the CDR3 is TGTGCCACAACCGGGCCCGAAAATAATTCACCCCTCCACTTT.

V usage is TRBV19 and J usage is TRBJ2-2; a possible D gene is TRBD1 (5 bases). In germline, CDR1 is LNHDA, CDR2 SQIVND (reference sequence). The V end was cut by 8 bases, the J end by 3 bases, with 13 bases between. This CDR3 is built from 14 residues. The CDR3 DNA sequence: TGTGCCAGTCTCAAGGGGCGCGACACCGGGGAGCTGTTTTTT. It specifies CASLKGRDTGELFF.

This clonotype appeared many times. The gene calls are TRBV6-1 and TRBJ2-7; D gene uncertain. CDR3 length: 15 amino acids. V was clipped by 1 base and J by 2 bases, with 12 bases between them. The germline V gene has CDR1 MNHNS and CDR2 SASEGT. Here the CDR3 reads CASSEGPGYPYEQYF. The CDR3 nucleotides are TGTGCCAGCAGTGAAGGTCCCGGGTACCCCTACGAGCAGTACTTC.

The chain has TRBV15 and TRBJ1-5; 7 bases line up with TRBD1. The J segment lost 2 bases and the V segment lost 3 bases, leaving 7 bases of the junction unmatched. CDR1 is LNHNV and CDR2 is YYDKDF in the germline V gene (reference sequence). The CDR3 is made up of 16 amino acids. CDR3 loop: CATSSDTTGGNQPQHF. CDR3 DNA: TGTGCCACCAGCAGTGACACAACAGGGGGCAATCAGCCCCAGCATTTT.

J is TRBJ2-5 and V is TRBV11-2; 9 bases are a match to TRBD1. In germline, CDR1 is SGHAT, CDR2 FQNNGV. CDR3 size: 13 residues. Losses at the gene ends were 5 bases for V and 5 bases for J; bases not matched to a gene: 3. The DNA for the CDR3 is TGTGCCAGCAGCAGGACAGGGGTGGAGACCCAGTACTTC. It encodes CASSRTGVETQYF.

This clonotype has more than one count but fewer than ten. V and J are TRBV24-1 and TRBJ2-2, with D perhaps matching TRBD2 (5 bases). The V gene's germline CDR1 is KGHDR and CDR2 SFDVKD. The CDR3 sequence is 14 residues long. V was shortened by 4 bases and J by 8 bases, with 13 bases between the two germline ends. DNA for the CDR3: TGTGCCACCAGTGACCCCGACTACGCGGGGGAGCTGTTTTTT. It codes for CATSDPDYAGELFF.

This chain joins TRBV12-3 or TRBV12-4 and TRBJ2-1; 7 bases fit TRBD1. With V trimmed by 1 base and J by 14 bases, 2 bases remained unmatched. The CDR3 spans 11 residues. CDR3 amino acids: CASSLVGQEFF. In DNA form, the CDR3 reads TGTGCCAGCAGTTTAGTAGGACAGGAGTTCTTC.

On this clonotype itself: Compared with germline, one end of the junction differs, possibly owing to a read error. The chain combines TRBV7-2 with TRBJ2-3; no definite D call. CDR1 SGHTA and CDR2 FQGNSA come from the germline V gene. CDR3 length: 14 amino acids. The CDR3 here is CASSPQRIPDTQYF. The CDR3 bases are TGCGCCAGCAGCCCACAGAGGATCCCAGATACGCAGTATTTT.

The chain uses TRBV5-1 and TRBJ2-7; D might be TRBD2 (5 bases). V gave up 4 bases and J gave up 0 bases, with 11 bases separating them. CDR3 length: 14 residues. The germline CDR1 and CDR2 sequences are SGHRS and YFSETQ. CDR3 in DNA: TGCGCCAGCAGCGAAGGAGGTTTCTCCTACGAGCAGTACTTC. This codes for CASSEGGFSYEQYF.

This clonotype was picked up one time. The rearrangement joins TRBV20-1 to TRBJ2-1; 10 nucleotides agree with TRBD2. The V gene end was trimmed by 7 bases and the J gene end by 0 bases; junction bases not matched to a gene: 12. Germline-derived CDR1 and CDR2 are DFQATT and SNEGSKA (reference sequence). The CDR3 has 17 residues. The CDR3 DNA reads TGCAGTGGAACTCCCTTGGCTAGCGGGAGCTCCTACAATGAGCAGTTCTTC. The encoded protein is CSGTPLASGSSYNEQFF.

The rearrangement links TRBV7-9 to TRBJ2-7; D not certain. CDR1 and CDR2 (germline): SEHNR, FQNEAQ (reference sequence). Trimming removed 11 bases from V and 0 bases from J, with 11 bases in between. The CDR3 runs to 12 residues. The CDR3 DNA follows: TGTGCCGGCTCGACGGACTCCTACGAGCAGTACTTC. Residues: CAGSTDSYEQYF. Filled out from reference TRBV7-9 and TRBJ2-7, the complete variable domain reads DTGVSQNPRHKITKRGQNVTFRCDPISEHNRLYWYRQTLGQGPEFLTYFQNEAQLEKSRLLSDRFSAERPKGSFSTLEIQRTEQGDSAMYLCAGSTDSYEQYFGPGTRLTVT.

The V gene is TRBV10-3, the J gene TRBJ1-1; 7 positions agree with TRBD1. Germline CDR1 reads ENHRY; CDR2 reads SYGVKD. There are 14 residues in the CDR3. Trimming took 5 bases from V and 1 from J; bases not matched to a gene: 4. The CDR3 DNA reads as TGTGCCATCAGTTCGACAGGGTCGAACACTGAAGCTTTCTTT. Protein: CAISSTGSNTEAFF.

The chain joins TRBV15 to TRBJ2-1; unclear D gene. Germline-derived CDR1 and CDR2 are LNHNV and YYDKDF (reference sequence). Trimming removed 3 bases from V and 9 bases from J, with 12 bases in between. The CDR3 is made up of 13 amino acids. CDR3: CATSSVFLGEQFF. CDR3 nucleotides: TGTGCCACCAGCAGTGTATTCCTCGGTGAGCAGTTCTTC.

V and J are TRBV9 and TRBJ2-7, with TRBD1 identical over 12 bases. The CDR3 sequence is 16 residues long. The trim removed 4 bases at V and 8 bases at J, leaving 13 bases unmatched. Germline CDR1 is SGDLS and CDR2 is YYNGEE. The CDR3 DNA reads as TGTGCCAGCAGCCAAGATCCCGGGACAGGGGGCGGCAAGCAGTACTTC. It translates to CASSQDPGTGGGKQYF.

The chain recombines TRBV20-1 with TRBJ2-7; D is uncertain. V was pared by 6 bases and J by 0 bases, with 12 bases between. The CDR3 is 13 amino acids. In germline, CDR1 is DFQATT, CDR2 SNEGSKA (reference sequence). The DNA of the CDR3 is TGCAGTGCCGTAGGACGGGCCTCCTACGAGCAGTACTTC. Its translation: CSAVGRASYEQYF.

This clonotype has ten or more counts. The V gene is TRBV5-1, the J gene TRBJ2-4, with TRBD1 matching 8 bases. Germline CDR1 SGHRS, CDR2 YFSETQ. V gave up 4 bases and J gave up 8 bases; unmatched junction bases: 11. CDR3 length equals 15 residues. CDR3 protein: CASSARDRRGDIQYF. For the CDR3, the DNA is TGCGCCAGCAGCGCCAGGGACAGGAGAGGTGACATTCAGTACTTC.

This chain links TRBV12-3 or TRBV12-4 with TRBJ2-7; TRBD2 matches at 16 bases. The CDR3 extends over 17 amino acids. The junction had 2 bases not matched to a gene; V was cut back by 0 bases and J by 3 bases. CDR3 sequence (DNA): TGTGCCAGCAGTTTAGCGGGGACTAGCGGGGGGGTCTACGAGCAGTACTTC. Amino acid sequence: CASSLAGTSGGVYEQYF.

With regard to this clonotype: A read error may be the cause here, since a much bigger clone is one base away. The genes are TRBV6-5 and TRBJ2-1; unclear D gene. CDR3 length: 11 residues. Trimming pared 2 bases from V and 9 bases from J, leaving 5 bases between. CDR1 is MNHEY and CDR2 is SVGAGI in the germline V gene. The CDR3, as DNA: TGTGCCAGCAGTTACATGACTGAGCAGTTCTTC. It encodes CASSYMTEQFF.

The gene calls are TRBV15 and TRBJ2-7; perhaps D is TRBD1 or TRBD2 (6 bases each). The CDR3 loop spans 14 amino acids. Germline V lookup: CDR1 LNHNV, CDR2 YYDKDF (reference sequence). V was cut by 5 bases and J by 5 bases, with 16 bases left in between. CDR3 amino acids: CATSSLARGDEQYF. Here the CDR3 DNA reads TGTGCCACCAGCTCCCTGGCGAGGGGGGACGAGCAGTACTTC.

The chain uses TRBV20-1 and TRBJ2-7; D is perhaps TRBD1 or TRBD2 (6 bases each). Germline-derived CDR1 and CDR2 are DFQATT and SNEGSKA (reference sequence). V gave up 5 bases and J gave up 5 bases, with 19 bases separating them. CDR3 length: 14 residues. This CDR3 reads CSALTPPRGDEQYF. CDR3 DNA: TGCAGTGCTCTAACTCCTCCGAGGGGGGACGAGCAGTACTTC.

To note about this clonotype: Relative to the germline gene, one junction end is altered; a read error may explain this. For the CDR3, the DNA is TGTGCCATCAGTGAGGTGGTAGCGGGAGTGAACGAGCAGTACTTC. Translated, it gives CAISEVVAGVNEQYF. The V gene is TRBV6-1, the J gene TRBJ2-7; TRBD2 matches at 9 bases. This CDR3 region has 15 residues. Per the germline V gene, CDR1 is MNHNS and CDR2 is SASEGT.

J is TRBJ2-5 and V is TRBV20-1; 9 bases fit TRBD2. The CDR3 runs 15 residues. CDR1 is DFQATT, CDR2 SNEGSKA, per germline (reference sequence). With V trimmed by 6 bases and J by 5 bases, 13 bases remained unmatched. The CDR3 coding sequence is TGCAGTGCACCGGCTGCGGGGGGGCGGCGGGAGACCCAGTACTTC. Protein: CSAPAAGGRRETQYF.

This clonotype occurred a few times. The V gene is TRBV19, the J gene TRBJ2-5; D could derive from TRBD1 or TRBD2 (6 bases each). Germline V gene sequence: CDR1 LNHDA, CDR2 SQIVND (reference sequence). This CDR3 is 14 amino acids long. V was cut by 7 bases and J by 4 bases, with 16 bases left in between. CDR3 nucleotides: TGTGCCAGTACTTCCGGGGGCGAAGTAGAGACCCAGTACTTC. Its translation is CASTSGGEVETQYF.

The chain links TRBV5-1 to TRBJ2-3; 13 bases line up with TRBD2. This CDR3 region has 16 residues. The V and J ends lost 3 bases and 1 base, in that order; junction bases with no gene match: 2. Germline CDR1 reads SGHRS; CDR2 reads YFSETQ. The CDR3 region is CASSSGLAGRTDTQYF. As DNA, the CDR3 is TGCGCCAGCAGCTCGGGACTAGCGGGACGCACAGATACGCAGTATTTT.

The V and J genes are TRBV7-8 and TRBJ2-7; possibly TRBD1 or TRBD2 for D (5 bases each). Germline V gene data show CDR1 as SGHVS and CDR2 as FQNEAQ. Trimming left V 6 bases short and J 9 bases short, with 21 bases between. The CDR3 contains 14 residues. CDR3 region: CASSDPGNMGVQYF. CDR3 DNA sequence: TGTGCCAGCAGTGACCCCGGGAATATGGGGGTGCAGTACTTC.